These T cell receptor beta chains were read from a single sample in a study of cytomegalovirus exposure and HLA in healthy donors. Sequencing used immunoSEQ multiplex PCR; TCRdb keeps in-frame clones, though not all of them. The profile shows 98,000 or so clones, around a tenth of them singletons. Source material: PBMCs. The receptors were gathered from a middle-aged man in good health and CMV-seropositive. Each CDR3 is given with its conserved first and last residue. The D gene is left open where the match is weak. A clone size is listed for some rows: how often the clone was seen (once, few, many), or a class if it is expanded.

J | V | D | size | CDR3 | DNA
TRBJ1-2 | TRBV28 | NA | NA | CASSPPSAAAGYTF | TGTGCCAGCAGTCCCCCCTCTGCGGCAGCCGGCTACACCTTC
TRBJ2-7 | TRBV4-1 | TRBD1 | few | CASSKDPGTAPYEQYF | TGCGCCAGCAGCAAAGATCCCGGGACAGCCCCCTACGAGCAGTACTTC
TRBJ2-3 | TRBV29-1 | NA | few | CSSSGISTDTQYF | TGCAGCTCCTCAGGGATTAGCACAGATACGCAGTATTTT
TRBJ2-1 | TRBV14 | NA | NA | CASSHPLTRIEPSNEQFF | TGTGCCAGCAGCCATCCCCTCACTAGGATCGAGCCTAGCAATGAGCAGTTCTTC
TRBJ2-7 | TRBV11-1 | TRBD2 | NA | CASSLVSGSSYEQYF | TGTGCCAGCAGCTTAGTAAGCGGGAGCTCCTACGAGCAGTACTTC
TRBJ2-1 | TRBV19 | TRBD2 | NA | CASSKGLAGYNEQFF | TGTGCCAGCAGTAAGGGACTAGCGGGCTACAATGAGCAGTTCTTC
TRBJ2-3 | TRBV6-5 | TRBD2 | few | CASSYSGLGPDTQYF | TGTGCCAGCAGTTACTCGGGACTAGGTCCAGATACGCAGTATTTT
TRBJ2-7 | TRBV5-1 | NA | NA | CASSLLSGNEQYF | TGCGCCAGCAGCTTGCTGTCAGGTAACGAGCAGTACTTC
TRBJ2-7 | TRBV7-3 | NA | NA | CASSLGGYSYEQYF | TGTGCCAGCAGCTTAGGCGGGTACTCCTACGAGCAGTACTTC
TRBJ2-5 | TRBV5-1 | TRBD1 | few | CASRKGQVQETQYF | TGCGCCAGCAGAAAGGGACAGGTCCAAGAGACCCAGTACTTC
TRBJ2-5 | TRBV15 | TRBD1 | few | CATSRGRDRQTQYF | TGTGCCACCAGCAGAGGAAGGGACAGACAGACCCAGTACTTC
TRBJ2-7 | TRBV5-8 | TRBD2 | NA | CASTGLAGGPSSREQYF | TGTGCCAGCACCGGACTAGCGGGAGGGCCTTCTTCGAGAGAGCAGTACTTC
TRBJ2-3 | TRBV6-1 | TRBD2 | many | CASSKGLAGADTQYF | TGTGCCAGCAGTAAGGGACTAGCGGGAGCAGATACGCAGTATTTT
TRBJ2-5 | TRBV7-3 | NA | NA | CASSLISGQETQYF | TGTGCCAGCAGCTTAATTTCAGGGCAAGAGACCCAGTACTTC
TRBJ2-5 | TRBV9 | TRBD1 | NA | CASSGSGTGAETQYF | TGTGCCAGCAGCGGTTCCGGGACAGGGGCAGAGACCCAGTACTTC
TRBJ1-3 | TRBV6-1 | TRBD1 | few | CASSEEGTGVDTIYF | TGTGCCAGCAGTGAAGAGGGGACAGGGGTGGACACCATATATTTT
TRBJ1-4 | TRBV30 | TRBD1 | NA | CAWDRGDEKLFF | TGTGCCTGGGACAGGGGTGATGAAAAACTGTTTTTT
TRBJ2-7 | TRBV5-5 | TRBD2 | NA | CASSSPLTPAGRNEQYF | TGTGCCAGCAGCTCCCCCTTGACTCCAGCGGGAAGGAACGAGCAGTACTTC
TRBJ2-3 | TRBV6-6 | TRBD2 | few | CASSSGGGGDTQYF | TGTGCCAGCAGTTCGGGCGGGGGAGGAGATACGCAGTATTTT
TRBJ1-4 | TRBV5-1 | NA | few | CASSLEGGTAEKLFF | TGCGCCAGCAGCTTGGAGGGGGGGACGGCCGAAAAACTGTTTTTT
TRBJ1-2 | TRBV6-6 | NA | few | CASSYSPEPYGYTF | TGTGCCAGCAGTTACTCGCCGGAGCCCTATGGCTACACCTTC
TRBJ1-1 | TRBV4-3 | NA | NA | CASSGKGGTEAFF | TGCGCCAGCAGCGGCAAAGGGGGCACTGAAGCTTTCTTT
TRBJ2-3 | TRBV25-1 | TRBD2 | NA | CASSAPGLAGEYF | TGTGCCAGCAGTGCGCCGGGACTAGCGGGGGAGTATTTT
TRBJ2-2 | TRBV15 | NA | few | CATSRAERRNTGELFF | TGTGCCACCAGCAGAGCGGAGCGAAGGAACACCGGGGAGCTGTTTTTT
TRBJ2-3 | TRBV29-1 | NA | few | CSVSVSRRWGTDTQYF | TGCAGCGTTTCGGTTTCGAGGAGGTGGGGCACAGATACGCAGTATTTT
TRBJ1-5 | TRBV10-3 | NA | NA | CAISESTEAVGGNQPQHF | TGTGCCATCAGTGAGTCGACGGAGGCTGTCGGGGGCAATCAGCCCCAGCATTTT
TRBJ2-7 | TRBV11-1 | NA | NA | CASSPRDISYEQYF | TGTGCCAGCAGCCCTCGGGACATAAGTTACGAGCAGTACTTC
TRBJ1-1 | TRBV2 | TRBD1 | few | CASSGQGDTEAFF | TGTGCCAGCAGTGGACAGGGCGACACTGAAGCTTTCTTT
TRBJ2-7 | TRBV7-2 | NA | NA | CASSLGGGANYEQYF | TGTGCCAGCAGCTTAGGCGGAGGGGCCAACTACGAGCAGTACTTC